This entry lists 21 T cell receptor beta chains sequenced from one sample in a study of post-analysis software for immune sequencing data (dated by TCRdb to between 2015 and 2017). What the work shows at the level of the full study, not this receptor alone: Four to six TRBV segments, including TRBV5-6, TRBV5-1 and TRBV20-1, were significantly more frequent in patients than controls.

Their target antigens are unknown. Receptor libraries were prepared by PCR. TCRdb names Illumina HiSeq 2500 as the instrument used. To reduce PCR and sequencing biases, unique molecular identifiers were built into the TCR beta cDNA libraries. The public reads were reanalyzed by TCRdb: fastp trimming at Q25, MiXCR alignment, in-frame beta chains only. Every CDR3 protein is listed once, alongside the most common genes and DNA of its rows. This sample gives around 400,000 distinct CDR3 sequences in total; approximately 37% of them show up just once. The ten largest clonotypes hold approximately 7.6% of the sample. Material for sequencing was blood. All receptors come from a girl aged 2-9 years with multiple sclerosis.

This clonotype was counted between two and nine times. V is TRBV12-3 or TRBV12-4 and J is TRBJ1-2, with 8 bases lining up with TRBD1. This CDR3 has 13 residues. J lost 6 bases, V lost 5 bases, and 5 bases had no gene match. The CDR3 here is CASSLRTGNGYTF. Here the CDR3 DNA reads TGTGCCAGCAGTCTCCGGACAGGGAATGGCTACACCTTC.

This clonotype turned up a few times. The chain joins TRBV5-6 to TRBJ1-1; unclear D gene. Trimming stripped 5 bases from V and 1 base from J, with 12 bases between. The CDR3 is 14 amino acids. CDR1 and CDR2 from the germline V gene are SGHDT and YYEEEE. CDR3 residues: CASRPDGENTEAFF. CDR3 DNA: TGTGCCAGCAGACCTGACGGGGAGAACACTGAAGCTTTCTTT.

The chain is built from TRBV3-1 and TRBJ1-1, with D perhaps matching TRBD1 (6 bases). The V end lost 2 bases, the J end lost 4 bases, and 17 bases lay between the germline ends. Germline CDR1 LGHDT, CDR2 YNNKEL (reference sequence). The CDR3 has 16 amino acids. CDR3 residues: CASSQPRGETGTEAFF. The CDR3 DNA sequence: TGTGCCAGCAGCCAACCTAGGGGGGAGACGGGCACTGAAGCTTTCTTT.

This chain connects TRBV2 to TRBJ2-1, with 8 bases matching TRBD2. Trimming cost V 8 bases and J 6 bases; bases outside gene matches: 6. The CDR3 has 13 amino acids. CDR1 is SNHLY, CDR2 FYNNEI, per germline. CDR3 sequence reads: CASPTGGTNEQFF. The CDR3 bases are TGTGCCAGCCCGACGGGAGGGACCAATGAGCAGTTCTTC.

In DNA, the CDR3 is TGCGCCAGCAGCCAAGTATCGGGTATAAGTGGAGATACGCAGTATTTT. Translated, it gives CASSQVSGISGDTQYF. This chain joins TRBV4-1 and TRBJ2-3, with no clear D. The CDR3 totals 16 residues. The V end lost 1 base, the J end lost 5 bases, and 16 bases lay between the germline ends. Germline V gene sequence: CDR1 MGHRA, CDR2 YSYEKL.

A few counts support this clonotype. The genes are TRBV9 and TRBJ2-3; 13 positions match TRBD2. J was trimmed by 4 bases and V by 3 bases; bases with no gene match: 5. The CDR3 spans 16 residues. Germline assignment: CDR1 SGDLS and CDR2 YYNGEE. CDR3 sequence: CASSEGLAGAPDTQYF. The CDR3 DNA sequence: TGTGCCAGCAGCGAAGGACTAGCGGGAGCTCCAGATACGCAGTATTTT.

The J gene is TRBJ2-1, the V gene TRBV18; possible D gene TRBD2, 5 bases. The CDR3 runs to 13 residues. Looked up from germline, CDR1 is KGHSH and CDR2 is LQKENI. V was pared by 6 bases and J by 6 bases, with 12 bases between. CDR3 bases: TGTGCCAGCTCGTGGGGAGCCGGCAATGAGCAGTTCTTC. This gives the protein CASSWGAGNEQFF.

V and J are TRBV4-2 and TRBJ2-7; 9 nucleotides agree with TRBD2. The CDR3 consists of 15 residues. From germline, CDR1 is LGHNA and CDR2 YNFKEQ. V dropped 1 base and J dropped 7; count of bases not matched to a gene: 8. The DNA of the CDR3 is TGTGCCAGCAGCCAAGCGAGACTAGCGGCTCTAGAGCAGTACTTC. It yields the protein CASSQARLAALEQYF.

V gene TRBV4-2 combines with J gene TRBJ1-2, with D possibly being TRBD1 (6 bases). The V end lost 1 base, the J end lost 5 bases, and 14 bases lay between the germline ends. The length of the CDR3 is 15 residues. Germline-derived CDR1 and CDR2 are LGHNA and YNFKEQ. DNA of the CDR3: TGTGCCAGCAGCCAAGGGGGGGGGCGGACTTATGGCTACACCTTC. Translated, it gives CASSQGGGRTYGYTF.

The chain recombines TRBV20-1 with TRBJ1-1; a weak D match, TRBD1 (5 bases). Germline CDR1 reads DFQATT; CDR2 reads SNEGSKA (reference sequence). The CDR3 spans 17 residues. Trimming pared 6 bases from V and 0 bases from J, leaving 23 bases between. CDR3 in DNA: TGCAGTGCGCCAGGGCAGCAGGGAGGAGGCATGAACACTGAAGCTTTCTTT. It specifies CSAPGQQGGGMNTEAFF.

The chain carries TRBV28 and TRBJ2-1; D is perhaps TRBD2 (6 bases). The CDR3 is 14 residues long. Trimming took off 6 bases at V and 4 bases at J, with 13 bases between the two ends. The V gene's germline CDR1 is MDHEN and CDR2 SYDVKM. In DNA, the CDR3 is TGTGCCAGCAGCACTGACGGACTATACAATGAGCAGTTCTTC. Encoded protein: CASSTDGLYNEQFF.

Only a few counts were recorded for this clonotype. The chain links TRBV20-1 to TRBJ2-5; 7 nucleotides align to TRBD2. The tail of the sequence fits TRBJ2-7 better, so the J call may be wrong. The CDR3 totals 11 residues. In germline, CDR1 is DFQATT, CDR2 SNEGSKA (reference sequence). As DNA, the CDR3 is TGCAGTTCCCCAGCGGGACGCGAGCAGTACTTC. Translating it yields CSSPAGREQYF.

This clonotype was observed a few times. The rearrangement uses TRBV7-3 and TRBJ2-2; D uncertain. The CDR3 is 14 amino acids. Trimming removed 5 bases at V and 1 base at J, with 8 bases between. CDR1 is SGHTA, CDR2 FQGTGA, per germline. CDR3 region: CASSPRRNTGELFF. CDR3 DNA sequence: TGTGCCAGCAGCCCGAGACGGAACACCGGGGAGCTGTTTTTT.

To note about this clonotype: The junction does not match germline at one end; this may be a read error. CDR3: CVSSALTFNYGYTF. CDR3 DNA sequence: TGTGTCAGCAGTGCCCTCACCTTCAACTATGGCTACACCTTC. The rearrangement links TRBV11-2 to TRBJ1-2; D ambiguous. The CDR3 covers 14 residues. The V gene's germline CDR1 is SGHAT and CDR2 FQNNGV.

The J gene is TRBJ1-1, the V gene TRBV15; a possible D gene is TRBD1 (5 bases). The CDR3 runs to 14 residues. Trimming removed 1 base at V and 3 bases at J, with 9 bases between. Germline V gene data show CDR1 as LNHNV and CDR2 as YYDKDF (reference sequence). The chain's CDR3 is CATSRGGWDTEAFF. In DNA, the CDR3 is TGTGCCACCAGCAGAGGGGGGTGGGACACTGAAGCTTTCTTT.

The chain links TRBV29-1 to TRBJ1-1; a weak D match, TRBD1 (6 bases). The germline gives CDR1 SQVTM, CDR2 ANQGSEA. V was trimmed by 1 base and J by 6 bases, leaving 9 bases between them. CDR3 length equals 12 residues. The CDR3 nucleotides read TGCAGCGTTGAAGCCCCAGGGGCTGAAGCTTTCTTT. Translation: CSVEAPGAEAFF.

This clonotype was detected only a few times. The V and J genes are TRBV29-1 and TRBJ2-3; D uncertain. Germline V gene data show CDR1 as SQVTM and CDR2 as ANQGSEA. The CDR3 spans 14 residues. V was shortened by 7 bases and J by 6 bases, with 20 bases between the two germline ends. CDR3 amino acids: CSATSGGSADTQYF. The CDR3 DNA sequence: TGCAGCGCCACCTCGGGCGGTTCAGCGGATACGCAGTATTTT.

The chain links TRBV7-9 to TRBJ1-2; D call uncertain. Germline lookup yields CDR1 SEHNR and CDR2 FQNEAQ (reference sequence). The CDR3 loop spans 11 amino acids. The V end was cut by 4 bases, the J end by 10 bases, with 10 bases between. This CDR3 reads CASSSQVVYTF. In DNA form, the CDR3 reads TGTGCCAGCAGCTCACAAGTAGTCTACACCTTC.

This chain links TRBV9 with TRBJ2-7, with D hard to call. This CDR3 region has 14 residues. V shed 3 bases and J shed 3 bases, with 13 bases lying between them. From germline, CDR1 is SGDLS and CDR2 YYNGEE. The DNA for the CDR3 is TGTGCCAGCAGCGCGAAGGCGGACCTCTACGAGCAGTACTTC. Translation gives CASSAKADLYEQYF.

In this sample, this clonotype turned up once. This chain connects TRBV5-1 to TRBJ2-3; D is ambiguous. Germline CDR1 and CDR2: SGHRS and YFSETQ. The CDR3 is made up of 15 amino acids. Trimming pared 0 bases from V and 0 bases from J, leaving 8 bases between. In DNA form, the CDR3 reads TGCGCCAGCAGCTTGGTCATCCCTAGCACAGATACGCAGTATTTT. Translated, it gives CASSLVIPSTDTQYF.

In its sample, this clonotype was seen a few times. This chain uses TRBV7-2 with TRBJ2-1; TRBD1 might be the D (6 bases). The germline V and J ends were trimmed by 0 bases and 4 bases, with 13 bases remaining between them. From germline, CDR1 is SGHTA and CDR2 FQGNSA. This CDR3 is built from 16 residues. The CDR3 loop is CASSLAGAGKYNEQFF. As DNA, the CDR3 is TGTGCCAGCAGCTTAGCGGGGGCCGGAAAATACAATGAGCAGTTCTTC.